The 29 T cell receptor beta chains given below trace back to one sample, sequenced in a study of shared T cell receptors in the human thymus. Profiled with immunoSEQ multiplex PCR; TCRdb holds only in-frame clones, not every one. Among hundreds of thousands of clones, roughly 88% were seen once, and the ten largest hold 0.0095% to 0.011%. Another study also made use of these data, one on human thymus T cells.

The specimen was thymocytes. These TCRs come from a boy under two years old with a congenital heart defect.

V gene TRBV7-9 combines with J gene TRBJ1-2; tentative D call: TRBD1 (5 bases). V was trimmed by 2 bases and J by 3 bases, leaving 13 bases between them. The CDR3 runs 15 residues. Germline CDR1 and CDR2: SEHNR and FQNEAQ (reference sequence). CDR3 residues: CASSLFGGVDYGYTF. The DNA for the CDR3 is TGTGCCAGCAGCTTATTCGGGGGAGTCGACTATGGCTACACCTTC.

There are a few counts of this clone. CDR3 in DNA: TGTGCCAGCAGTGAAGGAGGGGGGAGGGGAGCTAGCGGGATTGGGAACCTACAAGAGACCCAGTACTTC. It codes for CASSEGGGRGASGIGNLQETQYF. J is TRBJ2-5 and V is TRBV6-1; 9 bases are shared with TRBD2. The length of the CDR3 is 23 residues. The V gene's germline CDR1 is MNHNS and CDR2 SASEGT. V lost 1 base to trimming and J lost 2 bases; unmatched junction nucleotides: 26.

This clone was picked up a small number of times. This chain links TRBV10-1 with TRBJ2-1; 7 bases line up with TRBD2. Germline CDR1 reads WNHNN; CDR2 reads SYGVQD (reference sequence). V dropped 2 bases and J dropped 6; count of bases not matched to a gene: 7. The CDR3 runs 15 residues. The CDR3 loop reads CASSEGTKGANEQFF. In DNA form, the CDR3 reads TGCGCCAGCAGTGAGGGGACTAAAGGTGCCAATGAGCAGTTCTTC.

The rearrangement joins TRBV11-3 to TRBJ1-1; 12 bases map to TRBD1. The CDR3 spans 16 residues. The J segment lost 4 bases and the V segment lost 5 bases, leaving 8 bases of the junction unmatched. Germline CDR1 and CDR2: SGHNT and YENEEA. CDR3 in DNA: TGTGCCAGCAGCCCCGGGACAGGGGGCGAGGGCACTGAAGCTTTCTTT. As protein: CASSPGTGGEGTEAFF.

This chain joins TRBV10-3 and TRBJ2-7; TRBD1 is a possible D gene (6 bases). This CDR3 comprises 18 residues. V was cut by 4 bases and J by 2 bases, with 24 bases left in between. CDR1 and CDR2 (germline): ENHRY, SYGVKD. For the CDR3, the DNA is TGTGCCATCAGTGCAATTCGGACAGAGGGCGATGGGCCCTACGAGCAGTACTTC. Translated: CAISAIRTEGDGPYEQYF.

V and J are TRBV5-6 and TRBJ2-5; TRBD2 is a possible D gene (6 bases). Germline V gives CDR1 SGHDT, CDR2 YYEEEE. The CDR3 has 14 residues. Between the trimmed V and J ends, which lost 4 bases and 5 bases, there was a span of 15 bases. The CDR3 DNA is TGTGCCAGCAGCCGGGGGTGGCTGGCGGAGACCCAGTACTTC. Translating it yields CASSRGWLAETQYF. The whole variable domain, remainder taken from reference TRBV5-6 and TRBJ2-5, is DAGVTQSPTHLIKTRGQQVTLRCSPKSGHDTVSWYQQALGQGPQFIFQYYEEEERQRGNFPDRFSGHQFPNYSSELNVNALLLGDSALYLCASSRGWLAETQYFGPGTRLLVL.

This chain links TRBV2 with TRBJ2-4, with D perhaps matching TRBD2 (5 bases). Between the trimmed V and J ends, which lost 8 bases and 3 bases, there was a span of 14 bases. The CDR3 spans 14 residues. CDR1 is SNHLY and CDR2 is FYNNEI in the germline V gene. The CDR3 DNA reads TGTGCCAGCCTTCCGGGATCGGTCAAAAACATTCAGTACTTC. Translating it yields CASLPGSVKNIQYF.

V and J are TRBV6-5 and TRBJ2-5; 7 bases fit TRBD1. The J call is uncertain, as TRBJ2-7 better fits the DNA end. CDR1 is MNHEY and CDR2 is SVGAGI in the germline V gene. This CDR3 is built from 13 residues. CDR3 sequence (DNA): TGTGCCAGCAGTTACCTACAGGGGAACGAGCAGTACTTC. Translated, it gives CASSYLQGNEQYF.

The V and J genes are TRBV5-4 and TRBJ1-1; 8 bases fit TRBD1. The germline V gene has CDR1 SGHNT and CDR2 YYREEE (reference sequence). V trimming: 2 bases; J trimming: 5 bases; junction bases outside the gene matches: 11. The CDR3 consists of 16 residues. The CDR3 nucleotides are TGTGCCAGCAGCTTTTACCCGACAGGGGAAGGTACTGAAGCTTTCTTT. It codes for CASSFYPTGEGTEAFF.

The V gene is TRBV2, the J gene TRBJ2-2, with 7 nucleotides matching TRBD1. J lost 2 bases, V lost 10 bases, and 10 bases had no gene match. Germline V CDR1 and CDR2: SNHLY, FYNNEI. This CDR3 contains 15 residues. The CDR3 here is CATAPTGRNTGELFF. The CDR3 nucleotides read TGTGCCACCGCACCGACAGGGCGAAACACCGGGGAGCTGTTTTTT.

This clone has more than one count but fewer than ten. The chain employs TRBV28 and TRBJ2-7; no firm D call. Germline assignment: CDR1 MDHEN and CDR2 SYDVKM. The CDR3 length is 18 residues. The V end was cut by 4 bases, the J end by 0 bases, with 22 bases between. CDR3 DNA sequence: TGTGCCAGCAGTTCCCTACGCGCAAGTCCCCGAAGCTCCTACGAGCAGTACTTC. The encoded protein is CASSSLRASPRSSYEQYF.

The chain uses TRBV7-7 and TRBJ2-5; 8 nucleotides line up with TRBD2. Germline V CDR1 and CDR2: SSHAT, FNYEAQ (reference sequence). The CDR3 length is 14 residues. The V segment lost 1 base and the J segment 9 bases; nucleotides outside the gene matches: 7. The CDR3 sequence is CASSLEAGRGAQYF. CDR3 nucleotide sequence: TGTGCCAGCAGCTTAGAGGCAGGGCGGGGGGCCCAGTACTTC.

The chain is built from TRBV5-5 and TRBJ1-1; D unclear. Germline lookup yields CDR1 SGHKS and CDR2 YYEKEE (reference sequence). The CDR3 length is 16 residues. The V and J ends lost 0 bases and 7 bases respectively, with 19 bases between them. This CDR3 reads CASSLAPGEEDGEAFF. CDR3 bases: TGTGCCAGCAGCTTGGCCCCCGGGGAGGAGGACGGTGAAGCTTTCTTT.

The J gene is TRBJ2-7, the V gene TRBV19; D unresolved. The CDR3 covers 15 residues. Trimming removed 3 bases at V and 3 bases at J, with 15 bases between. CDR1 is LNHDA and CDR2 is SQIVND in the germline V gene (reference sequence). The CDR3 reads CASSIASGANYEQYF. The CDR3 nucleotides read TGTGCCAGTAGTATCGCGTCGGGTGCGAACTACGAGCAGTACTTC.

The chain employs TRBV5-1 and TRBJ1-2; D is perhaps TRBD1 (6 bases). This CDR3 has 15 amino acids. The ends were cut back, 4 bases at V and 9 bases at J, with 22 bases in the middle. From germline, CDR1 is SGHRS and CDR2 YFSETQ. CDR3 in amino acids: CASSLSPSGGECYTF. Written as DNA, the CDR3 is TGCGCCAGCAGCCTATCTCCGAGCGGGGGCGAGTGCTACACCTTC.

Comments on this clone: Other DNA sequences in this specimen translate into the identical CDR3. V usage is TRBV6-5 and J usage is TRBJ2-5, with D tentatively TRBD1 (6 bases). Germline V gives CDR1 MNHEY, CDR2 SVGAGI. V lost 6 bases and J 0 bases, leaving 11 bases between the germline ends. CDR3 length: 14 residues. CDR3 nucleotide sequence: TGTGCCAGCAGCTGTGGACAGCACCAAGAGACCCAGTACTTC. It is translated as CASSCGQHQETQYF.

CDR3 coding DNA: TGTGCCAGCAGTGAGGGGCTCTCTGGGGCCAACGTCCTGACTTTC. Translating it yields CASSEGLSGANVLTF. This sequence joins TRBV6-1 and TRBJ2-6, with TRBD1 as a possible D gene (5 bases). Germline CDR1 is MNHNS and CDR2 is SASEGT. V lost 3 bases to trimming and J lost 0 bases, with 6 bases between them. The CDR3 has 15 residues.

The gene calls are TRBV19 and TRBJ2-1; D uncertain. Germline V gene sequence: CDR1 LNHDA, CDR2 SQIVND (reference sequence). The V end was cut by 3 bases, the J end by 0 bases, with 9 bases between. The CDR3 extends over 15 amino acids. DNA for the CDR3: TGTGCCAGTAGTATCTCAGATTCCTCCTACAATGAGCAGTTCTTC. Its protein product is CASSISDSSYNEQFF.

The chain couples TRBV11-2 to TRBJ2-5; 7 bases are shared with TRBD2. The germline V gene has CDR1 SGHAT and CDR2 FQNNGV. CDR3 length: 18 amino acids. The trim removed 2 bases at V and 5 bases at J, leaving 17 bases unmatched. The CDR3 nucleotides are TGTGCCAGCAGCTTAATACCCGTGATACGGGAGGTGGGTGAGACCCAGTACTTC. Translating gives CASSLIPVIREVGETQYF.

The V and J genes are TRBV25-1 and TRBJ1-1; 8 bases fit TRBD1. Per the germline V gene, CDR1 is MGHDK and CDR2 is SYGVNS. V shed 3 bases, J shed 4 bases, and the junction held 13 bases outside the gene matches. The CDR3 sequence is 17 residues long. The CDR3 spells CASSEATPDRVSTEAFF. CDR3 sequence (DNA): TGTGCCAGCAGTGAGGCCACTCCGGACAGGGTATCCACTGAAGCTTTCTTT.

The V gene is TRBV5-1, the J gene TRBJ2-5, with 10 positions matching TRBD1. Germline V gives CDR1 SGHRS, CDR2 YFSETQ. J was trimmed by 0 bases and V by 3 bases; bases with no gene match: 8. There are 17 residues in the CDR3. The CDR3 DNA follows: TGCGCCAGCAGCTCTACCGGGACAGGGGCGTACCAAGAGACCCAGTACTTC. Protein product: CASSSTGTGAYQETQYF.

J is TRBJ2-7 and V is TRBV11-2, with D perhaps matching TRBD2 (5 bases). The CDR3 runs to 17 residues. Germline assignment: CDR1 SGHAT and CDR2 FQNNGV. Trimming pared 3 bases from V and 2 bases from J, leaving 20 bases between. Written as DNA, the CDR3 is TGTGCCAGCAGCTTGGCGTCCCGGAAGCGGCTCCCCTACGAGCAGTACTTC. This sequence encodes CASSLASRKRLPYEQYF.

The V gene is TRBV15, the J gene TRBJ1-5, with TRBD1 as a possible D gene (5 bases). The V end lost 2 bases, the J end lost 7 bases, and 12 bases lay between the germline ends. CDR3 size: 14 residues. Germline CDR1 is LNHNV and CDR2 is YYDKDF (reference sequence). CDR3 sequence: CATSRSGGPQPQHF. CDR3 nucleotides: TGTGCCACCAGCAGATCCGGGGGACCCCAGCCCCAGCATTTT. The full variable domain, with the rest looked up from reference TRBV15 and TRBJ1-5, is DAMVIQNPRYQVTQFGKPVTLSCSQTLNHNVMYWYQQKSSQAPKLLFHYYDKDFNNEADTPDNFQSRRPNTSFCFLDIRSPGLGDTAMYLCATSRSGGPQPQHFGDGTRLSIL.

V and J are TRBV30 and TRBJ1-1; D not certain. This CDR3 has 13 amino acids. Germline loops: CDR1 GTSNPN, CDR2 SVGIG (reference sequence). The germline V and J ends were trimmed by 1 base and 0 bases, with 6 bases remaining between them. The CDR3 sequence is CAWSGLLNTEAFF. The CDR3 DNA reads TGTGCCTGGAGTGGTCTCTTGAACACTGAAGCTTTCTTT. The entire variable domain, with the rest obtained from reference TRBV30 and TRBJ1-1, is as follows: SQTIHQWPATLVQPVGSPLSLECTVEGTSNPNLYWYRQAAGRGLQLLFYSVGIGQISSEVPQNLSASRPQDRQFILSSKKLLLSDSGFYLCAWSGLLNTEAFFGQGTRLTVV.

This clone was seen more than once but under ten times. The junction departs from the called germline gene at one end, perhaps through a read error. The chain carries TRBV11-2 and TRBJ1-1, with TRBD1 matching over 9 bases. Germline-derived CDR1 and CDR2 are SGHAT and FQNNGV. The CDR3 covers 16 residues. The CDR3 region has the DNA TGTGCCAGCAGCCAAGACAGGGGGGATCCGAACGCTGAAGCTTTCTTT. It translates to CASSQDRGDPNAEAFF.

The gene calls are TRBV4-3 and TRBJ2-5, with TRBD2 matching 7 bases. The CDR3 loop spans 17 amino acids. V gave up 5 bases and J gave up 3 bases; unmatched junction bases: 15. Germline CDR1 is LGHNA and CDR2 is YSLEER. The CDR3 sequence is CASSYDREDDGKETQYF. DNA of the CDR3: TGCGCCAGCAGCTACGACCGGGAGGATGATGGGAAAGAGACCCAGTACTTC.

The CDR3 coding sequence is TGTGCCAGCAGTGAAGATCTGGGCACCTACGAGCAGTACTTC. It specifies CASSEDLGTYEQYF. V is TRBV6-1 and J is TRBJ2-7; D remains ambiguous. The CDR3 totals 14 residues. V lost 1 base and J 2 bases, leaving 9 bases between the germline ends. Per germline, CDR1 MNHNS and CDR2 SASEGT.

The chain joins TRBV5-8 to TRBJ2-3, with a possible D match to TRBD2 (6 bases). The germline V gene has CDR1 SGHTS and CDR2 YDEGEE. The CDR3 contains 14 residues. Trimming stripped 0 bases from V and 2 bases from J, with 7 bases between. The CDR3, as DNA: TGTGCCAGCAGCTTGGAACTAGCCACAGATACGCAGTATTTT. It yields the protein CASSLELATDTQYF.

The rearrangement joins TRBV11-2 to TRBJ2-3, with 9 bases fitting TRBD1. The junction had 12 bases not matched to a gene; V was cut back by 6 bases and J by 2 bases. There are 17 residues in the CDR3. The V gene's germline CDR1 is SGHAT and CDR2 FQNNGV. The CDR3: CASRVVPYRGHTDTQYF. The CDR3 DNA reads TGTGCCAGCAGAGTAGTCCCTTACAGGGGGCACACAGATACGCAGTATTTT.